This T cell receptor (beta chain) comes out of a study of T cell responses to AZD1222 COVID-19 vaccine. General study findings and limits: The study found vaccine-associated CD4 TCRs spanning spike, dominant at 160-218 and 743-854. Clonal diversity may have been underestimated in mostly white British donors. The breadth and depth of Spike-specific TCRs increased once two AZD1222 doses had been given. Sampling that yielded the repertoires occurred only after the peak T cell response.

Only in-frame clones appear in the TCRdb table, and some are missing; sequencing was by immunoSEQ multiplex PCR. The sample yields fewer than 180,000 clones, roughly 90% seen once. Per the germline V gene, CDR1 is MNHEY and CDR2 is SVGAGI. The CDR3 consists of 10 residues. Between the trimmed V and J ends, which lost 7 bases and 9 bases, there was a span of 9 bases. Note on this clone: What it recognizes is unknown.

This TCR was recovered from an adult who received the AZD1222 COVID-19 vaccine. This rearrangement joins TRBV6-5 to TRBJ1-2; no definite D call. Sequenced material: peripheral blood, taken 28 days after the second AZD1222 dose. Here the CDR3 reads CASIGVRYTF. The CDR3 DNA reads TGTGCCAGCATTGGGGTACGCTACACCTTC.